What follows is one TCR beta chain and its context. No cognate antigen has been identified for it. Base qualities were left out, and no much larger clone turns up one base away. The entry originates in a study of blood T cell repertoires in COVID-19 (dated by TCRdb to 2020 to 2022). As for the study more broadly: Samples covering the acute and convalescent phases of COVID-19 were provided by collaborators in the United States, Italy and Spain. The material from the prospective study consisted of cDNA or gDNA derived from T cells, B-cell-depleted T cells, or PBMCs. Deeply sampled blood TCRbeta repertoires from subjects exposed to, actively infected with, or recovered from COVID-19 were included in the dataset. A freely available public database, intended as a resource for researchers studying the immune response to SARS-CoV-2, is where the repertoires were released. The samples were drawn from two sources: the first 160 participants of the ongoing ImmuneRACE study, and approximately 1,300 subjects contributed by 6 global collaborators. A de-identified subject ID, COVID-19 status, age in years and sex were almost always included in the sample metadata. HLA class I and class II types, where available, came from metadata supplied by the sample provider rather than from assay-based typing.

One collaborating source in Seattle enrolled patients during active infection and followed them longitudinally through the course of disease. The collaborating institutions used their own protocols to collect whole blood in K2EDTA tubes. For TCRbeta analysis, collaborators shipped samples in one of three forms: frozen whole blood, isolated PBMCs, or DNA extracted from either of those sample types. On the study overall, not on this receptor specifically: The amount of clinical and demographic metadata varied by source and participant and was provided uncurated.

The immunoSEQ Assay, a bias-controlled multiplex PCR, was used to amplify TCRbeta CDR3 regions from genomic DNA. In the original analysis: The number of nucleated cells in each sample was estimated by amplification of reference gene primers within the assay. Sequence reads were collapsed and filtered to measure the absolute abundance of every unique TCRbeta CDR3 rearrangement. For each sample, productive Simpson clonality was calculated as the square root of Simpson's diversity index over productive rearrangements. Held by TCRdb, this immuneACCESS table contains in-frame sequences only and omits some clones. Under half of the omission traces to an unresolved V gene where checked; the cause of the rest is unknown. Clonal size and the V and J genes are those of that table, whereas D and trimming came from the DNA. For this sample there are a few hundred thousand clones; approximately 88% appear just once. Roughly 10% of the sample lies in the top ten.

Material: peripheral blood. The clonotype originates from a woman between 65 and 79 years old with COVID-19, enrolled during active disease.

The CDR3 region has the sequence CASSPTGIYGYTF. DNA sequence: TGTGCCAGCAGCCCGACAGGGATCTATGGCTACACCTTC. Recombination connected TRBV7-2 to TRBJ1-2; 7 junctional bases match TRBD1. From the germline V gene, CDR1 is SGHTA and CDR2 is FQGNSA. V and J are trimmed by 5 bases and 4 bases, and the gene matches miss 4 bases of the junction. The CDR3 sequence holds 13 residues, the cysteine and phenylalanine included. The sequence is cut down to CDR3 DNA, 39 bases in frame from base 1.